The present T cell receptor beta chain was sequenced within a study of graft-versus-host responses after intestinal transplantation. Study in general: Once they had received anti-thymocyte globulin induction, all recipients took tacrolimus and steroids for 2 to 4 years. Regarding the study as a whole: Allografts from individuals with graft-donor T cell macrochimerism displayed high graft-versus-host to host-versus-graft clonal ratios.

Data came from immunoSEQ multiplex PCR; TCRdb stores just in-frame clones and leaves some out. The profile shows some 120,000 clones, approximately 90% of them singletons. Germline CDR1 and CDR2: MGHDK and SYGVNS. The CDR3 is 12 residues long. Between the trimmed V and J ends, which lost 6 bases and 6 bases, there was a span of 12 bases. Note on this clone: Its antigen is undetermined.

The clonotype was recovered from a human donor who received an intestinal transplant. Source: unstimulated CD4+ T cells sorted from spleen or lymph node cells, taken before intestinal transplant. The chain carries TRBV25-1 and TRBJ2-7, with D hard to call. CDR3 loop: CASRALPGEQYF. In nucleotides, the CDR3 is TGTGCCAGCAGGGCACTCCCGGGCGAGCAGTACTTC.